A selection of T cell receptor beta chains follows, all from one sample in a study of blood T cells in healthy people across ages. TCRdb itself ran the 5' RACE reads through MiXCR, one entry per CDR3 protein. The sample lists roughly 800,000 distinct CDR3 sequences, roughly 26% occurring once. Another study also made use of these data, one on T cells of mothers and their children.

The sample consisted of blood. Receptors were obtained from a boy aged 10-17 years in good health. Both conserved end residues are part of each CDR3. The order of the fields is J gene, V gene, clone size, D gene, CDR3 DNA, CDR3 protein. The D gene is left open where the match is weak. A clone size is listed for some rows: how often the clone was seen (once, few, many), or a class if it is expanded.

TRBJ1-5,TRBV6-2/TRBV6-3,few,NA,TGTGCCAGCAGTTACCGACAGCGGGGTGGCCAGCCCCAGCATTTT,CASSYRQRGGQPQHF
TRBJ2-3,TRBV5-1,NA,NA,TGCGCCAGCCATCAAACACCCGATACTAGCACAGATACGCAGTATTTT,CASHQTPDTSTDTQYF
TRBJ2-1,TRBV5-1,NA,NA,TGCGCCAGCCGGGCCGAAGGCAATGAGCAGTTCTTC,CASRAEGNEQFF
TRBJ2-1,TRBV5-4,NA,TRBD1,TGTGCCAGCAGCGTGGGGACAGGCTCGATCTCCTACAATGAGCAGTTCTTC,CASSVGTGSISYNEQFF
TRBJ2-2,TRBV29-1,NA,NA,TGCAGCTCGGGGGGCCCAACCGGGGAGCTGTTTTTT,CSSGGPTGELFF
TRBJ2-7,TRBV6-2/TRBV6-3,NA,NA,TGTGCCAGCAGGCCGGACAGACTCTACGAGCAGTACTTC,CASRPDRLYEQYF
TRBJ2-1,TRBV6-4,NA,NA,TGTGCCAGCAGTGAACGAGGGGCAAATGAGCAGTTCTTC,CASSERGANEQFF
TRBJ2-5,TRBV20-1,few,NA,TGCAGTGCTAGAGGCCCTCTAGCAGGGTGGCGAGAGACCCAGTACTTC,CSARGPLAGWRETQYF
TRBJ2-6,TRBV9,NA,NA,TGTGCCAGCAGCGGGCCCCGTCGCCCTGGGGCCAACGTCCTGACTTTC,CASSGPRRPGANVLTF
TRBJ2-7,TRBV29-1,few,NA,TGCAGCGTTGAAGAAGGCCCAGGGAATACCTACGAGCAGTACTTC,CSVEEGPGNTYEQYF
TRBJ2-7,TRBV29-1,NA,NA,TGCAGCGTGGTGGGGGGACGGCTTCCCTACGAGCAGTACTTC,CSVVGGRLPYEQYF
TRBJ2-1,TRBV5-1,NA,NA,TGCGCCAGCAGCTCCCAGCCTCACAATGAGCAGTTCTTC,CASSSQPHNEQFF
TRBJ1-5,TRBV12-3/TRBV12-4,NA,NA,TGTGCCAGCAGTTTCAGGCATACAAGCAATCAGCCCCAGCATTTT,CASSFRHTSNQPQHF
TRBJ2-5,TRBV5-1,NA,NA,TGCGCCAGCAGCTCATTGGATGGGGCAGAGACCCAGTACTTC,CASSSLDGAETQYF
TRBJ2-6,TRBV12-3/TRBV12-4,NA,NA,TGCGCCAGCAGTTTTTCTTTTCTGCAGGGGGGGTCTGGGGCCAACGTCCTGACTTTC,CASSFSFLQGGSGANVLTF
TRBJ2-7,TRBV27,few,NA,TGTGCCAGCAGTTCGAGGTGGGGGACGCGGAGCTACGAGCAGTACTTC,CASSSRWGTRSYEQYF
TRBJ2-1,TRBV2,few,TRBD2,TGTGCCAGCAGTGACGAAATGACTAGCGGGGGCGGGGAGTTCTTC,CASSDEMTSGGGEFF
TRBJ2-5,TRBV3-1,once,NA,TGTGCCAGCAGCCAAGAGGCGGGGGCGTATACCGAGACCCAGTACTTC,CASSQEAGAYTETQYF
TRBJ1-2,TRBV19,few,NA,TGTGCCAGTTCCCGGGACGGAGCGATTTATGGCTACACCTTC,CASSRDGAIYGYTF
TRBJ2-1,TRBV12-3/TRBV12-4,NA,NA,TGTGCCAGCAGTTATAGAACCGGGACTGGGTACAATGAGCAGTTCTTC,CASSYRTGTGYNEQFF
TRBJ1-1,TRBV12-3/TRBV12-4,few,NA,TGTGCCAGCAGTTTGGGCCTACCGAGTGAAGCTTTCTTT,CASSLGLPSEAFF
TRBJ1-4,TRBV6-1,NA,NA,TGTGCCAGCAGCCTCCCGGCCGGGGGGCCTGAAAAACTGTTTTTT,CASSLPAGGPEKLFF
TRBJ2-3,TRBV7-7,NA,NA,TGTGCCAGCAGCTCCGGGACGCCCCACACAGATACGCAGTATTTT,CASSSGTPHTDTQYF
TRBJ2-7,TRBV28,NA,TRBD1,TGTGCCAGTCAGGGGGCGCGGGGTTACGAGCAGTACTTC,CASQGARGYEQYF
TRBJ1-4,TRBV11-2,NA,NA,TGTGCCAGCAGCTCTGGAATTTCGACAGGCTTTACAACTAATGAAAAACTGTTTTTT,CASSSGISTGFTTNEKLFF
TRBJ1-5,TRBV28,few,TRBD1,TGTGCCAGCAGTTTATGGACAGGGGGCAAGCCCCAGCATTTT,CASSLWTGGKPQHF
TRBJ2-5,TRBV6-6,few,TRBD1,TGTGCCAGCAGTTACTGGACAGGGGTCGGAGAGACCCAGTACTTC,CASSYWTGVGETQYF
TRBJ1-2,TRBV10-3,NA,NA,TGTGCCATCGGGGGGAGGTATGGCTACACCTTC,CAIGGRYGYTF
TRBJ2-7,TRBV2,NA,NA,TGTGCCAGCAGTGATGAAAAGGTTGGCGTGCAGTACTTC,CASSDEKVGVQYF
TRBJ1-2,TRBV15,few,NA,TGTGCCACCAAGCCCGGGGTGGTTCGTGGCTACACCTTC,CATKPGVVRGYTF
TRBJ2-5,TRBV9,NA,NA,TGTGCCAGCAGCGTGGCAGCGACCGACCTTGGTGAGCAGTACTTC,CASSVAATDLGEQYF
TRBJ1-5,TRBV13,NA,TRBD1,TGTGCCAGCAGCCGACAGGGATATAGCAATCAGCCCCAGCATTTT,CASSRQGYSNQPQHF
TRBJ2-3,TRBV3-1,few,NA,TGTGCCAGCAGCCTTGGACTCCCTCTGAGCACAGATACGCAGTATTTT,CASSLGLPLSTDTQYF
TRBJ2-1,TRBV29-1,few,NA,TGCAGCGTTGAGTTCTGGTATAATGAGCAGTTCTTC,CSVEFWYNEQFF
TRBJ2-3,TRBV7-2,few,NA,TGTGCCAGCAGCCCCGTGGTGGTAGATACGCAGTATTTT,CASSPVVVDTQYF
TRBJ2-1,TRBV20-1,few,TRBD2,TGCAGTGCTAGAGCGGCTAGCGGTGGCTACAATGAGCAGTTCTTC,CSARAASGGYNEQFF
TRBJ2-1,TRBV29-1,NA,NA,TGCAGCACTCCTCAGGGACATTACAATGAGCAGTTCTTC,CSTPQGHYNEQFF
TRBJ1-2,TRBV7-9,few,NA,TGTGCCAGCAGCTTAGAGGGCCCCGGACTCTATGGCTACACCTTC,CASSLEGPGLYGYTF
TRBJ2-5,TRBV24-1,NA,NA,TGTGCCACCAGTGATTCCGGGCCAGCAGGCGAGACCCAGTACTTC,CATSDSGPAGETQYF
TRBJ2-7,TRBV28,NA,TRBD2,TGTGCCAGCAGTTTAGATACGGTAGCGGGGTCCTACGAGCAGTACTTC,CASSLDTVAGSYEQYF
TRBJ1-5,TRBV6-5,NA,NA,TGTGCCAGCAGTTACTCGATTCGGCAGCCCCAGCATTTT,CASSYSIRQPQHF
TRBJ2-1,TRBV5-5,few,NA,TGTGCCAGCAGCTTGGTCTCGGCAGATGAGGAGCAGTTCTTC,CASSLVSADEEQFF
TRBJ1-2,TRBV13,once,NA,TGTGCCAGCCTGAGATTGGCGGGCCTCGATGGCTACCCCTTC,CASLRLAGLDGYPF
TRBJ2-5,TRBV3-1,few,NA,TGTGCCAGCAGCCAAGACCTTGACAGGATTGGGACGACCCAGTACTTC,CASSQDLDRIGTTQYF